One sample yielded the 5 T cell receptor beta chains listed below, sequenced in a study of cytomegalovirus exposure and HLA in healthy donors. PCR primers comprised 60 Vbeta and 13 Jbeta primers. Here immunoSEQ multiplex PCR was the method, and the copy in TCRdb shows in-frame clones only, minus some. The repertoire holds 150,000 to 200,000 clones, with more than 65% as singletons. The specimen sequenced was PBMCs. The receptor set was obtained from a woman between 50 and 59 years old in good health and CMV-seronegative.

The V call is TRBV4-1, the J call TRBJ1-2; 11 bases line up with TRBD1. V lost 4 bases, J lost 7 bases, and 14 bases stayed unmatched. Germline CDR1 and CDR2: MGHRA and YSYEKL. This CDR3 is built from 17 residues. This CDR3 is CASSLRPGTGGAGGYTF. The DNA for the CDR3 is TGCGCCAGCAGCCTTCGTCCCGGGACAGGGGGAGCAGGTGGCTACACCTTC.

A few counts support this clone. The chain carries TRBV5-1 and TRBJ2-5; 13 bases line up with TRBD2. Germline V gene lookup returns CDR1 SGHRS and CDR2 YFSETQ. The junction had 13 bases not matched to a gene; V was cut back by 4 bases and J by 7 bases. CDR3 length equals 17 residues. The DNA for the CDR3 is TGCGCCAGCAGCGATAGGACTAGCGGGAGCCCTTTTGGGACCCAGTACTTC. Translation gives CASSDRTSGSPFGTQYF.

The V gene is TRBV7-8, the J gene TRBJ1-5; possible D gene TRBD1, 6 bases. The V gene's germline CDR1 is SGHVS and CDR2 FQNEAQ. The ends were cut back, 1 base at V and 5 bases at J, with 21 bases in the middle. The CDR3 is 18 residues long. This CDR3 is CASSLVRIVRGEHQPQHF. CDR3 nucleotide sequence: TGTGCCAGCAGCTTAGTAAGAATTGTCAGGGGCGAACATCAGCCCCAGCATTTT.

This clone has a handful of counts. The rearrangement uses TRBV10-3 and TRBJ2-6, with D hard to call. Trimming took 2 bases from V and 4 from J, leaving 12 bases between them. The V gene's germline CDR1 is ENHRY and CDR2 SYGVKD. The CDR3 length is 16 residues. This CDR3 reads CAISEPGGTGANVLTF. In DNA, the CDR3 is TGTGCCATCAGTGAGCCCGGTGGTACCGGGGCCAACGTCCTGACTTTC.

This clone has more than one count but fewer than ten. The chain combines TRBV27 with TRBJ1-1; 7 bases match TRBD1. Germline V gene lookup returns CDR1 MNHEY and CDR2 SMNVEV (reference sequence). The CDR3 is made up of 14 amino acids. V lost 3 bases, J lost 3 bases, and 4 bases stayed unmatched. CDR3 nucleotides: TGTGCCAGCAGTTTCAGTCAGGGGGACACTGAAGCTTTCTTT. Translating it yields CASSFSQGDTEAFF.